One T cell receptor (beta chain) is described in this entry. Germline-derived CDR1 and CDR2 are GTSNPN and SVGIG (reference sequence). Trimming cost V 4 bases and J 2 bases; bases outside gene matches: 14. The CDR3 is made up of 17 amino acids. Methods used by the authors: How many nucleated cells were present was estimated from reference gene primer amplification. Sequencing was performed with immunoSEQ multiplex PCR; in TCRdb, only in-frame clones are kept and a portion is missing. V and J calls and clone size follow that table, whereas D and trimming were derived from the DNA. Here the sample spans over 250,000 clones, over 80% being singletons. This specimen belongs to a study of blood T cell repertoires in COVID-19. In the study overall: The study drew acute and convalescent COVID-19 samples from the United States, Italy and Spain. Nucleic acid was either cDNA or gDNA, and it came from T cells, B-cell-depleted T cells, or PBMCs.

The chain combines TRBV30 with TRBJ2-7; the match to TRBD2 covers 10 bases. This receptor was identified in a woman aged 40 to 50 who had recovered from COVID-19. The specimen sequenced was peripheral blood. As DNA, the CDR3 is TGTGCCTGGAAGGAAGTGAAACTAGCGGGGTCCCCCTACGAGCAGTACTTC. This encodes CAWKEVKLAGSPYEQYF. Full variable domain (missing parts from reference TRBV30 and TRBJ2-7): SQTIHQWPATLVQPVGSPLSLECTVEGTSNPNLYWYRQAAGRGLQLLFYSVGIGQISSEVPQNLSASRPQDRQFILSSKKLLLSDSGFYLCAWKEVKLAGSPYEQYFGPGTRLTVT.